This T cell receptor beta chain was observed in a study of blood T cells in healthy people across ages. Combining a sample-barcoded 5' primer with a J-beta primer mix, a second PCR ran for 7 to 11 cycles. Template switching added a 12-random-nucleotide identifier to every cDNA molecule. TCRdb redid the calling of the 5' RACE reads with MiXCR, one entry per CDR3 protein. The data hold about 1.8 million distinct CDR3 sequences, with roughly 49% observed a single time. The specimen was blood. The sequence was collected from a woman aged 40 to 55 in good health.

The CDR3 protein is CASSSTGTGGWGSYNEQFF. The CDR3 DNA sequence: TGTGCCAGCAGCTCGACCGGGACAGGGGGATGGGGTTCCTACAATGAGCAGTTCTTC. This sequence joins TRBV7-2 and TRBJ2-1, with 11 bases matching TRBD1. The CDR3 covers 19 residues. Germline V CDR1 and CDR2: SGHTA, FQGNSA. Losses at the gene ends were 4 bases for V and 1 base for J; bases not matched to a gene: 12.